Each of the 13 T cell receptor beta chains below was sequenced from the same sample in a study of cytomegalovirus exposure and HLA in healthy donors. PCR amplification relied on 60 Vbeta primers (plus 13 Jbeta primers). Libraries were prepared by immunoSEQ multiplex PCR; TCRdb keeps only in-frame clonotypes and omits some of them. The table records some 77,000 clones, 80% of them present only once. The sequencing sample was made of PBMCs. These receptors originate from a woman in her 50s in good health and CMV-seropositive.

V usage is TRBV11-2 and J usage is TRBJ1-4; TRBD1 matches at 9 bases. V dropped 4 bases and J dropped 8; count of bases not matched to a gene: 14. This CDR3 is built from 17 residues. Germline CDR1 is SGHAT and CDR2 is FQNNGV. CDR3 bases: TGTGCCAGCAGCTCTTTCTGGACAGGGGCGAAGGACGAAAAACTGTTTTTT. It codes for CASSSFWTGAKDEKLFF.

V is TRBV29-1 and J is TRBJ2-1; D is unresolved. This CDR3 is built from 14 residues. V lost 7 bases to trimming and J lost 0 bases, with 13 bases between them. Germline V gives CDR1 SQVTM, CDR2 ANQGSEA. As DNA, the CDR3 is TGCAGCGCCCCGCGCACGAGCTCCTACAATGAGCAGTTCTTC. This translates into CSAPRTSSYNEQFF.

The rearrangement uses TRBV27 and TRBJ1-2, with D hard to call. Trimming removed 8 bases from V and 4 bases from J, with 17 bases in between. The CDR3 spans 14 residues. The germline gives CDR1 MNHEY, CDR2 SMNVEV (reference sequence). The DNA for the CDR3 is TGTGCCAGCGGAGGTGGGGTGGTCGGCTATGGCTACACCTTC. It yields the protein CASGGGVVGYGYTF.

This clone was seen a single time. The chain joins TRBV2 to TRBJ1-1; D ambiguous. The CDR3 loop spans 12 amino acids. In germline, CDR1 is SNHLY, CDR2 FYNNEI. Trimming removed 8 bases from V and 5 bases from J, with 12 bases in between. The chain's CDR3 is CASDLGGTEAFF. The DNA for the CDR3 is TGTGCCAGCGATCTGGGAGGAACTGAAGCTTTCTTT.

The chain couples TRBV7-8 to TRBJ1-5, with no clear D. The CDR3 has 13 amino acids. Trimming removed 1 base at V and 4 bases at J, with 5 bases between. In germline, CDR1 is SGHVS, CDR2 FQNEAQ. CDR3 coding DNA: TGTGCCAGCAGCTTAGGAGTAAATCAGCCCCAGCATTTT. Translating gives CASSLGVNQPQHF.

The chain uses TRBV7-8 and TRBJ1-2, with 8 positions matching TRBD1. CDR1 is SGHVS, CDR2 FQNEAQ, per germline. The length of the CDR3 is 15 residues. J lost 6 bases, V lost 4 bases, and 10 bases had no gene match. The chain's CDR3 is CASSSSGGAVNGYTF. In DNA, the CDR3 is TGTGCCAGCAGCTCCTCAGGGGGCGCAGTAAATGGCTACACCTTC.

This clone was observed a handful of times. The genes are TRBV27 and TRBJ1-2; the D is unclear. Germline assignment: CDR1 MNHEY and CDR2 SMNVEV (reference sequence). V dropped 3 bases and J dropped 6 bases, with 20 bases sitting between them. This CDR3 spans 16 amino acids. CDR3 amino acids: CASSFYSMVTEDGYTF. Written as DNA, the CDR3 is TGTGCCAGCAGTTTTTACTCGATGGTAACCGAAGATGGCTACACCTTC.

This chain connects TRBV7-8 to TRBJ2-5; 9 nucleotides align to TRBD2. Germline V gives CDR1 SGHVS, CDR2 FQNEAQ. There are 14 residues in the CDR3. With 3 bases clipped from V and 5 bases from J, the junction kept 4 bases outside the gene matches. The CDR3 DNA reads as TGTGCCAGCAGCTTTAGCGGGAGAGGGGAGACCCAGTACTTC. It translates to CASSFSGRGETQYF.

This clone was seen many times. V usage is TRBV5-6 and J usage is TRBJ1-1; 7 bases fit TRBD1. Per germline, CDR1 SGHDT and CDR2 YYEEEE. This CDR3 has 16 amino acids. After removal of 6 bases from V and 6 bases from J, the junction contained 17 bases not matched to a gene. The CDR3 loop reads CASTELGQALSSEAFF. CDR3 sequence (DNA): TGTGCCAGCACCGAATTAGGACAGGCGCTATCCTCTGAAGCTTTCTTT.

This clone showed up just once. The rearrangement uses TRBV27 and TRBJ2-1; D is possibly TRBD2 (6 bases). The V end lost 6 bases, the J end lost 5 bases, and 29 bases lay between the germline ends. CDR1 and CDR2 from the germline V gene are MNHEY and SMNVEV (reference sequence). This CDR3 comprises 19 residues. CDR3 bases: TGTGCCAGCAGACCCGCGAGGGTCTTTCCCGGGAGAGTCCACAATGAGCAGTTCTTC. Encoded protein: CASRPARVFPGRVHNEQFF.

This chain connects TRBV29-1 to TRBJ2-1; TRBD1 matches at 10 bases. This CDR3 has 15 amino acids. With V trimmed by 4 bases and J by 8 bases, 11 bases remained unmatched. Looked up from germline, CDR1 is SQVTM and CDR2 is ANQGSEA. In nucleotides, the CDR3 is TGCAGCGTTGCTCCGGACAGGGGGAAGGGCGATGAGCAGTTCTTC. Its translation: CSVAPDRGKGDEQFF.

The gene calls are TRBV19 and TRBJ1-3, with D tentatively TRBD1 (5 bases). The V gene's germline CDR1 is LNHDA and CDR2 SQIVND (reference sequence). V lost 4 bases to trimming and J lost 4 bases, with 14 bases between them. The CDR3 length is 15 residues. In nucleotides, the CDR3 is TGTGCCAGTAGTACGACAGCGCTCGTGGGAAACACCATATATTTT. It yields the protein CASSTTALVGNTIYF.

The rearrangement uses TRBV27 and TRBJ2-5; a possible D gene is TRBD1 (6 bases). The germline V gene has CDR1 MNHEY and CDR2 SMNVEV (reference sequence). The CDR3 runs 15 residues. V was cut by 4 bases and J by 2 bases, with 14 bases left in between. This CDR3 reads CASSSVGQKQETQYF. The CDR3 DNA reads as TGTGCCAGCAGTTCTGTCGGACAGAAACAAGAGACCCAGTACTTC.